This T cell receptor beta chain was profiled in a study of vaccination and CD4 T cells after COVID-19. Study overall: A median of about 100 days (range 35 to 161) separated diagnosis from post-COVID sampling.

TCRdb re-called the PCR reads through MiXCR, storing one row per CDR3 protein. Here the sample spans over 15,000 distinct CDR3 sequences, roughly three fifths being singletons. Study observations and caveats: SARS-CoV-2-reactive clonotype medians increased from about 20 to 38, not significantly.

The CDR3 length is 15 residues. Trimming left V 4 bases short and J 5 bases short, with 18 bases between. The V gene's germline CDR1 is MDHEN and CDR2 SYDVKM. Comment on this clonotype: Antigen specificity is unknown.

The sequence was collected from a human donor who had recovered from COVID-19. This chain connects TRBV28 to TRBJ2-7; D possibly matches TRBD1 or TRBD2 (5 bases each). The source was CD4+ T cells from blood, collected after SARS-CoV-2 vaccination. CDR3 sequence reads: CASSSRDRFSHEQYF. The CDR3 DNA reads TGTGCCAGCAGTTCCCGGGACCGCTTTAGCCACGAGCAGTACTTC.